Listed below are T cell receptor beta chains from one sample, sequenced in a study of early T cells in non-severe SARS-CoV-2 infection. In TCRdb, the 5' RACE reads were re-called with MiXCR into one record per CDR3 protein. The sample has about 75,000 distinct CDR3 sequences, 10% to 12% seen once. The source was whole blood, collected at baseline. All receptors derive from an adult who was a healthcare worker with PCR-confirmed SARS-CoV-2 infection or an uninfected control (not recorded which). Each CDR3 is given with its conserved first and last residue. The order of the fields is J gene, V gene, D gene, clone size, CDR3 DNA, CDR3 protein. The D gene is left open where the match is weak. Clone size, where shown, is once, few, many, or a class for clones that have expanded.

>TRBJ2-3|TRBV6-1|NA|NA
TGTGCCAGCAGTGAGAGGGGGGCTCCAGATACGCAGTATTTT
CASSERGAPDTQYF
>TRBJ2-7|TRBV6-6|TRBD1|NA
TGTGCCAGCATAGACCCGGGACAGTCTTACGAGCAGTACTTC
CASIDPGQSYEQYF
>TRBJ1-6|TRBV30|NA|NA
TGTGCCTGGACCCTCATTCCGGACGGACATTCACCCCTCCACTTT
CAWTLIPDGHSPLHF
>TRBJ1-1|TRBV29-1|NA|NA
TGCAGCGTCTATGGGACTGCGAACACTGAAGCTTTCTTT
CSVYGTANTEAFF
>TRBJ2-3|TRBV28|NA|few
TGTGCCAGCAGTTCGATCAAAAATACGCAGTATTTT
CASSSIKNTQYF
>TRBJ2-1|TRBV18|TRBD1|few
TGTGCCAGCTCACCCCGGGACAGCTCCTACAATGAGCAGTTCTTC
CASSPRDSSYNEQFF
>TRBJ2-7|TRBV12-2|NA|NA
TGTGCAAGTCGCTTAGCTGGGGACCGGGTGTTCGACGAGCAGTACTTC
CASRLAGDRVFDEQYF
>TRBJ2-3|TRBV20-1|NA|NA
TGCAGTGCTAGAGATCAACGGGTGGGCAGTGCTAGCACAGATACGCAGTATTTT
CSARDQRVGSASTDTQYF
>TRBJ2-1|TRBV28|TRBD1|many
TGTGCCAGCAACCCGACAGGGCCCTACAATGAGCAGTTCTTC
CASNPTGPYNEQFF
>TRBJ2-7|TRBV6-1|NA|few
TGTGCCAGCAGTGAATGGGGGCAGAGCTCCTACGAGCAGTACTTC
CASSEWGQSSYEQYF
>TRBJ2-5|TRBV7-3|TRBD2|few
TGTGCCAGCAGCCCCGGACTAGCGGGAGAGACCCAGTACTTC
CASSPGLAGETQYF
>TRBJ1-6|TRBV20-1|NA|few
TGCAGTGCTAGCGTGGGCGATTCACCCCTCCACTTT
CSASVGDSPLHF
>TRBJ1-3|TRBV29-1|TRBD1|NA
TGCAGCGTTGGTGCAGGGGGCGCATCTGGAAACACCATATATTTT
CSVGAGGASGNTIYF
>TRBJ2-6|TRBV7-3|NA|NA
TGTGCCAGCAGCTTAACGGGGGCACAGGGTTCTGGGGCCAACGTCCTGACTTTC
CASSLTGAQGSGANVLTF
>TRBJ2-7|TRBV5-1|NA|few
TGCGCCAGCAGCTTCGGGACCCTCGAGCAGTACTTC
CASSFGTLEQYF
>TRBJ2-2|TRBV5-1|NA|NA
TGCGCCAGCAGCTTGGAACTCGGGGAGCTGTTTTTT
CASSLELGELFF
>TRBJ1-1|TRBV29-1|NA|once
TGCAGCGTTGAAGCGGCAGGGAACACTGAAGCTTTCTTT
CSVEAAGNTEAFF
>TRBJ1-3|TRBV14|NA|few
TGTGCCAGCAGCCAAGATTTGCCCGACTCTGGAAACACCATATATTTT
CASSQDLPDSGNTIYF
>TRBJ2-5|TRBV3-1|TRBD1|few
TGTGCCAGCAGCCAAGATCCAGGGGGCGAGGAGACCCAGTACTTC
CASSQDPGGEETQYF
>TRBJ2-1|TRBV7-2|TRBD1|many
TGTGCCAGCAGCTTCCGGGACAGCTCCTACAATGAGCAGTTCTTC
CASSFRDSSYNEQFF
>TRBJ2-1|TRBV29-1|TRBD2|few
TGCAGCGTCCGGACTAGCGGGTCCGATGGTGAGCAGTTCTTC
CSVRTSGSDGEQFF
>TRBJ2-1|TRBV11-1|TRBD2|NA
TGTGCCAGCAGCTCCCGCGGCTATAAATCTAGCGGGGGATCAGTCTTC
CASSSRGYKSSGGSVF
>TRBJ2-4|TRBV6-2/TRBV6-3|NA|NA
TGTGCCAGCAGAGACCCAGGGGTGGACAAAAACATTCAGTACTTC
CASRDPGVDKNIQYF
>TRBJ2-3|TRBV7-7|TRBD2|few
TGTGCCAGCAGCCCGAAGCGGGGGGCCACAGATACGCAGTATTTT
CASSPKRGATDTQYF
>TRBJ2-3|TRBV20-1|NA|NA
TGCAGTGCGCCGGGGCAGGGGAGCGCAGATACGCAGTATTTT
CSAPGQGSADTQYF
>TRBJ1-1|TRBV11-2|NA|few
TGTGCCAGCAGCTTAACAGGGTGGGACACTGAAGCTTTCTTT
CASSLTGWDTEAFF
>TRBJ1-2|TRBV6-2/TRBV6-3|NA|NA
TGTGCCAGCAGTTACTCGTACGTAAACGATGGCTACACCTTC
CASSYSYVNDGYTF
>TRBJ2-1|TRBV12-3/TRBV12-4|TRBD1|few
TGTGCCAGCAGTCTGATGGGACAGGGGGTTAATGAGCAGTTCTTC
CASSLMGQGVNEQFF
>TRBJ2-2|TRBV27|TRBD2|few
TGTGCCAGCAGACTAGCGGGGGGGCTGTACGGGGAGCTGTTTTTT
CASRLAGGLYGELFF
>TRBJ1-1|TRBV5-1|NA|many
TGCGCCAGCAGCTTGGAAGTGGGATTGAACACTGAAGTTTTCTTT
CASSLEVGLNTEVFF
>TRBJ2-3|TRBV18|NA|NA
TGTGCCAGCTCGCCCCAGGGGACGCTCCTCTCCGATACGCAGTATTTT
CASSPQGTLLSDTQYF
>TRBJ2-7|TRBV7-2|TRBD1|NA
TGTGCCAGCAGCTTACTTCGGACAGGGGGCTCCGAGCAGTACTTC
CASSLLRTGGSEQYF
>TRBJ1-1|TRBV18|NA|NA
TGTGCCAGCTCACCACCCTACCGAGGGCAGGGCTTGACTGAAGCTTTCTTT
CASSPPYRGQGLTEAFF
>TRBJ2-7|TRBV5-1|TRBD2|NA
TGCGCCAGCAGCAGCCAAGTACTAGCGGGTCAAACCTACGAGCAGTACTTC
CASSSQVLAGQTYEQYF
>TRBJ2-2|TRBV4-1|NA|few
TGCGCCAGCAGCCAGGGTTGGGGGGAGCTGAACACCGGGGAGCTGTTTTTT
CASSQGWGELNTGELFF
>TRBJ2-2|TRBV29-1|NA|few
TGCAGCGGTCAAAACACCGGGGAGCTGTTTTTT
CSGQNTGELFF
>TRBJ2-7|TRBV18|NA|NA
TGTGCCAGCTCACCCGTGGACAGCTACGAGCAGTACTTC
CASSPVDSYEQYF
>TRBJ2-1|TRBV7-9|NA|many
TGTGCCAGCAGCTTAGAAGGGGGGTCGGCCAATGAGCAGTTCTTC
CASSLEGGSANEQFF
>TRBJ2-7|TRBV20-1|TRBD2|few
TGCAGTGCTACTGCGGGGGACTACGAGCAGTACTTC
CSATAGDYEQYF
>TRBJ1-2|TRBV12-3/TRBV12-4|NA|many
TGTGCCAGCAGGGGAGACCGTTATGGCTACACCTTC
CASRGDRYGYTF
>TRBJ1-2|TRBV28|NA|many
TGTGCCAGCAGCGAGGTCTATGGCTACACCTTC
CASSEVYGYTF
>TRBJ2-1|TRBV7-9|NA|once
TGTGCCAGCAGCTTAGATTCCCATCTACGGTACAATGAGCAGTTCTTC
CASSLDSHLRYNEQFF
>TRBJ1-1|TRBV20-1|TRBD1|NA
TGCAGTGCTAGAGTTTTGGAGGGGGCGAGGAGCACTGAAGCTTTCTTT
CSARVLEGARSTEAFF